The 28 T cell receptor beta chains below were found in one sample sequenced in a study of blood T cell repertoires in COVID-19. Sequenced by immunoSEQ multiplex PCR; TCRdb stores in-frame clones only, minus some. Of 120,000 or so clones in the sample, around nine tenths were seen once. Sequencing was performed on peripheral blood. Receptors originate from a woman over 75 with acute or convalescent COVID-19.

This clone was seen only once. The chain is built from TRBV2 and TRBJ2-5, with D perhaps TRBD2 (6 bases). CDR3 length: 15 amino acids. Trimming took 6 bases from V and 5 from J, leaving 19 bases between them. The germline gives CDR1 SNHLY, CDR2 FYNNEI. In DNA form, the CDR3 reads TGTGCCAGCAGGCGTCGCGGGGTCATTTCGGAGACCCAGTACTTC. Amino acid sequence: CASRRRGVISETQYF.

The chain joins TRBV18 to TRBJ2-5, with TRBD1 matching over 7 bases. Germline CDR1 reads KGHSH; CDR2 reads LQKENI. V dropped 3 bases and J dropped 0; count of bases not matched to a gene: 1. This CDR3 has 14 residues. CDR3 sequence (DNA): TGTGCCAGCTCACCCGGGACAGACCAAGAGACCCAGTACTTC. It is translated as CASSPGTDQETQYF.

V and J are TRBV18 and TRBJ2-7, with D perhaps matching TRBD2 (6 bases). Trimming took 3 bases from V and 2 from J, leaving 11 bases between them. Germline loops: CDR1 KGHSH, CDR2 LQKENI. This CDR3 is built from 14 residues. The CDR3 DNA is TGTGCCAGCTCACCGGGACGCGGGGCCTACGAGCAGTACTTC. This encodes CASSPGRGAYEQYF.

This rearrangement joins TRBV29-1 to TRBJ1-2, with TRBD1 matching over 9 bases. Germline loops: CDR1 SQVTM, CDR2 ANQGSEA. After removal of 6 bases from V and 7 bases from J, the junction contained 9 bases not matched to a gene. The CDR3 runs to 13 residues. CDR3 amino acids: CSVQTGGNSGYTF. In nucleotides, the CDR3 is TGCAGCGTCCAGACAGGGGGTAATAGTGGCTACACCTTC.

CDR3 sequence: CASSHFPPQGNTEAFF. The DNA for the CDR3 is TGCGCCAGCAGCCACTTCCCCCCACAGGGGAACACTGAAGCTTTCTTT. This sequence joins TRBV4-3 and TRBJ1-1; a possible D gene is TRBD1 (6 bases). There are 16 residues in the CDR3. Trimming removed 3 bases at V and 1 base at J, with 15 bases between. From germline, CDR1 is LGHNA and CDR2 YSLEER.

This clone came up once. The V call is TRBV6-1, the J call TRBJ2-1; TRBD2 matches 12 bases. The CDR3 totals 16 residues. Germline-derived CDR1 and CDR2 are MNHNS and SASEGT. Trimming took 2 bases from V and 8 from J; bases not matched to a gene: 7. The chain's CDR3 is CASSERLAGDPDEQFF. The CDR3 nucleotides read TGTGCCAGCAGTGAACGACTAGCGGGGGACCCGGATGAGCAGTTCTTC.

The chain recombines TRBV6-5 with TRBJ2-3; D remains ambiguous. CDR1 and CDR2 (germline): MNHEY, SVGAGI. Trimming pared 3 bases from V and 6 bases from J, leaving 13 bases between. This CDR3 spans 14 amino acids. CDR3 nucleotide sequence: TGTGCCAGCAGTTATTCCTCTCGGGTGGATACGCAGTATTTT. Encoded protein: CASSYSSRVDTQYF.

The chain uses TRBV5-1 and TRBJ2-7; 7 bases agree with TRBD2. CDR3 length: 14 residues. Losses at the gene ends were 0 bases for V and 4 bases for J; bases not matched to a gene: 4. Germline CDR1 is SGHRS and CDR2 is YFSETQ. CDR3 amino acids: CASSLDGTTYEQYF. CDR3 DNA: TGCGCCAGCAGCTTGGACGGGACTACTTACGAGCAGTACTTC.

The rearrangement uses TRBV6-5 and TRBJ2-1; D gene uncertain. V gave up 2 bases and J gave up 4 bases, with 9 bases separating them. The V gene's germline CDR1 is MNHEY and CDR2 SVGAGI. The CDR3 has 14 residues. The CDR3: CASSYMSRYNEQFF. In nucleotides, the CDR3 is TGTGCCAGCAGTTACATGTCTAGATACAATGAGCAGTTCTTC.

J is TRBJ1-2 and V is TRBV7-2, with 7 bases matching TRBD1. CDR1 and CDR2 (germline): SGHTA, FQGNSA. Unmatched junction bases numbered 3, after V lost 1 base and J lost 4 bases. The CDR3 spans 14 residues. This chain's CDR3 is CASSLDGTVYGYTF. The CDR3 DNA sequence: TGTGCCAGCAGCTTAGATGGGACAGTCTATGGCTACACCTTC.

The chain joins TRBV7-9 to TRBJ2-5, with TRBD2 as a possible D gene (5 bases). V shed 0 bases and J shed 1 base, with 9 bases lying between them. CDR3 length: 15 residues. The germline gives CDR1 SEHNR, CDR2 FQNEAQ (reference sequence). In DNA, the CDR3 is TGTGCCAGCAGCTTAGCCGGGAAACCCCAAGAGACCCAGTACTTC. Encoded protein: CASSLAGKPQETQYF.

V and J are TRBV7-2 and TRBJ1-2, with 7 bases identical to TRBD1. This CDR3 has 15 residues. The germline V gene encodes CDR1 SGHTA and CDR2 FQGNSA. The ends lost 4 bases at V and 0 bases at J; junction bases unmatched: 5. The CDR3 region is CASSYKGATNYGYTF. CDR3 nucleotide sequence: TGTGCCAGCAGCTATAAGGGGGCTACTAACTATGGCTACACCTTC.

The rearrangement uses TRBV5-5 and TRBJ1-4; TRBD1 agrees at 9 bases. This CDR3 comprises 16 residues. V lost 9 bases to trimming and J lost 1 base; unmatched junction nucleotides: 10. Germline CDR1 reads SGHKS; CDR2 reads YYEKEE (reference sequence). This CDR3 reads CATAAGQGRTNEKLFF. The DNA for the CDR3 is TGTGCCACCGCAGCCGGACAGGGGAGAACTAATGAAAAACTGTTTTTT.

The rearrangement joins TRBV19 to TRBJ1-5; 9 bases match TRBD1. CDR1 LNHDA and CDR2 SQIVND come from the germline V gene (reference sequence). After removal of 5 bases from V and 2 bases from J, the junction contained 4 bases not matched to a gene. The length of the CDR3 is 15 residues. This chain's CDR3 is CASSDRGRGNQPQHF. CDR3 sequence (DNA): TGTGCCAGTAGTGACAGGGGGAGAGGCAATCAGCCCCAGCATTTT. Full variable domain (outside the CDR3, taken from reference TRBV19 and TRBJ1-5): DGGITQSPKYLFRKEGQNVTLSCEQNLNHDAMYWYRQDPGQGLRLIYYSQIVNDFQKGDIAEGYSVSREKKESFPLTVTSAQKNPTAFYLCASSDRGRGNQPQHFGDGTRLSIL.

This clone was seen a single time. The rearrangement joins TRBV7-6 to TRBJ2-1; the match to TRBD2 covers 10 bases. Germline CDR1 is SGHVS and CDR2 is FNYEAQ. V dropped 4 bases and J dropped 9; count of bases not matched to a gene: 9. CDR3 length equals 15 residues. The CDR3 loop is CASSYLPSGGGEQFF. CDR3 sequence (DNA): TGTGCCAGCAGCTATTTACCTAGCGGGGGAGGTGAGCAGTTCTTC.

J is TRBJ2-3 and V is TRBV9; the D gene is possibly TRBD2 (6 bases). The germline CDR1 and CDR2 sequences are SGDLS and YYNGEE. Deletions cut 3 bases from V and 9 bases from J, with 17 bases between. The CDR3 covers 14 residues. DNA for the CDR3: TGTGCCAGCAGCGAACCGGGGGACCTGCGAACGCAGTATTTT. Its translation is CASSEPGDLRTQYF.

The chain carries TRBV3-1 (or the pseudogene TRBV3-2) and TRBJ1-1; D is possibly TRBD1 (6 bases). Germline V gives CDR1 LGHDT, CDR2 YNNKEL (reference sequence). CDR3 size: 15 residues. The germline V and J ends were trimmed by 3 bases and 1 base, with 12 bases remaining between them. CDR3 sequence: CASSHSQGRNTEAFF. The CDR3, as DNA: TGTGCCAGCAGCCACTCACAGGGAAGGAACACTGAAGCTTTCTTT.

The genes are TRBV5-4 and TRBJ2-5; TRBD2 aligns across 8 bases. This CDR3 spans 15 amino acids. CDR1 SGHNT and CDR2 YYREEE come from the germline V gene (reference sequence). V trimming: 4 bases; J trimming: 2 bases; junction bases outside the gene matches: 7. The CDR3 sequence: CASSDGTSSQETQYF. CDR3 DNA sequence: TGTGCCAGCAGCGACGGGACTAGTTCACAAGAGACCCAGTACTTC. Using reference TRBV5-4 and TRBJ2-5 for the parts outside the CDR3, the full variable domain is ETGVTQSPTHLIKTRGQQVTLRCSSQSGHNTVSWYQQALGQGPQFIFQYYREEENGRGNFPPRFSGLQFPNYSSELNVNALELDDSALYLCASSDGTSSQETQYFGPGTRLLVL.

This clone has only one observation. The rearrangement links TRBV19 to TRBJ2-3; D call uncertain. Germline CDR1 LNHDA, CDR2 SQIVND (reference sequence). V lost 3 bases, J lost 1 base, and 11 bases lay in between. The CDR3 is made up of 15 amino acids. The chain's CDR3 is CASSISPAGTDTQYF. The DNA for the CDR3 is TGTGCCAGTAGTATCAGTCCCGCCGGCACAGATACGCAGTATTTT.

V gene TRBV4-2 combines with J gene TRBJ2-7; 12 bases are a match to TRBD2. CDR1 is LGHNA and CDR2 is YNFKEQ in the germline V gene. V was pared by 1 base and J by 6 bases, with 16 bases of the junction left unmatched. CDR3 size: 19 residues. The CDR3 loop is CASSQAGGFTGLAGGEQYF. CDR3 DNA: TGTGCCAGCAGCCAAGCGGGGGGCTTTACGGGACTAGCGGGTGGCGAGCAGTACTTC.

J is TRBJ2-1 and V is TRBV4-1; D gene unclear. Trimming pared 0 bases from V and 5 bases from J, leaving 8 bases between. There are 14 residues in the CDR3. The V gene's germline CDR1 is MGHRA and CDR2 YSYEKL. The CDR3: CASSQDPTNNEQFF. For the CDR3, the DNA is TGCGCCAGCAGCCAAGATCCCACTAACAATGAGCAGTTCTTC.

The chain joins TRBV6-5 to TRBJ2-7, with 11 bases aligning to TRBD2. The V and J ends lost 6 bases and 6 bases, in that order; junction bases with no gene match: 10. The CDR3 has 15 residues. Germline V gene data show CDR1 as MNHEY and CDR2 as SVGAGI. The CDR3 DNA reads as TGTGCCAGCAGGTCCTCGGGACTAGCGGCCTCCGAGCAGTACTTC. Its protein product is CASRSSGLAASEQYF.

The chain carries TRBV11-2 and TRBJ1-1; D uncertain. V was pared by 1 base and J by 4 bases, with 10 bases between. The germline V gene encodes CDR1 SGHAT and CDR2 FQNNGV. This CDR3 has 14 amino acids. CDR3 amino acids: CASSLGLGSTEAFF. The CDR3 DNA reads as TGTGCCAGCAGCTTAGGGTTGGGCAGCACTGAAGCTTTCTTT.

The CDR3 loop reads CASSFRTGGFVNTEAFF. The CDR3 coding sequence is TGTGCCAGCAGTTTTAGGACAGGGGGCTTTGTGAACACTGAAGCTTTCTTT. V is TRBV28 and J is TRBJ1-1; 11 bases map to TRBD1. Germline CDR1 MDHEN, CDR2 SYDVKM. After removal of 3 bases from V and 0 bases from J, the junction contained 6 bases not matched to a gene. This CDR3 region has 17 residues.

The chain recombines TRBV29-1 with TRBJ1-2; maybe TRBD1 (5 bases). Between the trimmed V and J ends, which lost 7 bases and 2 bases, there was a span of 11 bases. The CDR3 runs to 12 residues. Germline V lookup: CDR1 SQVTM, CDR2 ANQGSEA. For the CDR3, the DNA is TGCAGCGCCGAGCCAGGGAACTATGGCTACACCTTC. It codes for CSAEPGNYGYTF.

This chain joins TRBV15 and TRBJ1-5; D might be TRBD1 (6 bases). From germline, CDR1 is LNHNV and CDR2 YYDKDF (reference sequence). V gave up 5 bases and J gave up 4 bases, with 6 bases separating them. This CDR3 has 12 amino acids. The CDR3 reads CATSGQNQPQHF. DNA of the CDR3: TGTGCCACCAGCGGACAGAATCAGCCCCAGCATTTT.

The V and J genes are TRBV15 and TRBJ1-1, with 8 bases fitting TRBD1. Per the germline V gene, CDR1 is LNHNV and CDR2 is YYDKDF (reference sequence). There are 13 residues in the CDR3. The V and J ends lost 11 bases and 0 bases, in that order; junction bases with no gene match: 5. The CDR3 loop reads CAARTGMNTEAFF. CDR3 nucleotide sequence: TGTGCCGCCCGGACAGGGATGAACACTGAAGCTTTCTTT. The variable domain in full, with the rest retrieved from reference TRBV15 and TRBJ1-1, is DAMVIQNPRYQVTQFGKPVTLSCSQTLNHNVMYWYQQKSSQAPKLLFHYYDKDFNNEADTPDNFQSRRPNTSFCFLDIRSPGLGDTAMYLCAARTGMNTEAFFGQGTRLTVV.

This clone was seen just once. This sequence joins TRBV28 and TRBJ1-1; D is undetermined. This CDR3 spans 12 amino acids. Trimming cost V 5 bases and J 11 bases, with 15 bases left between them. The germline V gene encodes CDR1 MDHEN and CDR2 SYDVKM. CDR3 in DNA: TGTGCCAGCAGTCCCACCCTATGGAGTGCTTTCTTT. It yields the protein CASSPTLWSAFF.